The next 4 T cell receptor beta chains were all read from a single sample in a study of cytomegalovirus exposure and HLA in healthy donors. The PCR ran on 60 Vbeta and 13 Jbeta primers. Sequenced by immunoSEQ multiplex PCR; TCRdb stores in-frame clones only, minus some. The data contain about 100,000 clones, around 82% of them singletons. The sample comprised PBMCs. The receptor set was obtained from a woman aged 40-49 years in good health and CMV-seronegative.

The J gene is TRBJ1-1, the V gene TRBV4-1, with D perhaps TRBD1 (6 bases). The V gene lost 3 bases and the J gene lost 4 bases, with 15 bases spanning the gap. This CDR3 has 15 amino acids. CDR1 is MGHRA, CDR2 YSYEKL, per germline. The CDR3 DNA reads TGCGCCAGCAGCCAGGGGACCTACAGGGCCACTGAAGCTTTCTTT. Its protein is CASSQGTYRATEAFF.

The CDR3 is CASSSMLSGYTF. The CDR3 DNA is TGCGCCAGCAGCTCGATGTTGAGTGGCTACACCTTC. The J gene is TRBJ1-2, the V gene TRBV4-1; D gene uncertain. Trimming left V 5 bases short and J 7 bases short, with 11 bases between. The length of the CDR3 is 12 residues. Germline V CDR1 and CDR2: MGHRA, YSYEKL.

The rearrangement joins TRBV5-8 to TRBJ1-2, with D perhaps TRBD1 (6 bases). The CDR3 runs 13 residues. Germline assignment: CDR1 SGHTS and CDR2 YDEGEE. V gave up 5 bases and J gave up 8 bases, with 16 bases separating them. This CDR3 reads CASRDRQHGGYTF. The CDR3 coding sequence is TGTGCCAGCAGAGACAGGCAGCACGGAGGCTACACCTTC.

V is TRBV14 and J is TRBJ2-7; D possibly corresponds to TRBD1 (5 bases). The length of the CDR3 is 18 residues. Trimming stripped 1 base from V and 3 bases from J, with 22 bases between. Germline-derived CDR1 and CDR2 are SGHDN and FVKESK. The CDR3 is CASSQVGVRGTSYYEQYF. The DNA of the CDR3 is TGTGCCAGCAGCCAAGTAGGTGTTAGGGGAACCTCTTACTACGAGCAGTACTTC.